This TCR beta chain was identified during a study of graft-versus-host responses after intestinal transplantation. Data came from immunoSEQ multiplex PCR; TCRdb stores just in-frame clones and leaves some out. The profile covers around 6,000 clones, with roughly 30% appearing a single time and 5% to 6.5% taken by the ten largest. Germline CDR1 is GTSNPN and CDR2 is SVGIG (reference sequence). The CDR3 runs to 14 residues. Trimming cost V 7 bases and J 2 bases; bases outside gene matches: 6. The rearrangement joins TRBV30 to TRBJ2-1; 9 bases fit TRBD2. This receptor was taken from a human patient who was an organ donor for intestinal transplantation. Source: alloreactive CD4+ T cells from a mixed lymphocyte reaction culture, taken before transplantation. Subset described: CFSE-low proliferating T cells sorted from roughly six-day pre-transplant mixed lymphocyte reaction (GvH or HvG direction). The CDR3 DNA sequence: TGTGCCTCTACGTCTAGCGGGACCTACAATGAGCAGTTCTTC. Protein sequence: CASTSSGTYNEQFF.